This TCR beta chain was recorded in a study of T-cell memory formation after mild COVID-19. Whole-study results and caveats: Some clones that responded were present in memory (sampled pre-infection), which suggests cross-reactive memory joined. Clones from the second wave (peaking day 37) had unconfirmed SARS-CoV-2 specificity.

Concerning this clonotype itself: As yet, its antigen is unknown.

MiXCR was run by TCRdb on the 5' RACE reads, yielding one entry per CDR3 protein. Altogether around 200,000 distinct CDR3 sequences are present, about 11% being singletons, with the ten largest covering just over 3%. Per the germline V gene, CDR1 is LGHDT and CDR2 is YNNKEL (reference sequence). Trimming cost V 2 bases and J 7 bases, with 7 bases left between them. The CDR3 is 12 amino acids. The sequenced sample consisted of PBMCs or a T cell subset sorted from them (not recorded which). The source of this sequence is a man aged 18 to 29 who had mild COVID-19 (a few samples of this study predate the infection). Cell type and time point are not known. The chain employs TRBV3-1 and TRBJ2-3, with D unresolved. The CDR3 sequence: CASSQRRYTQYF. The DNA for the CDR3 is TGTGCCAGCAGCCAACGCCGGTATACGCAGTATTTT.